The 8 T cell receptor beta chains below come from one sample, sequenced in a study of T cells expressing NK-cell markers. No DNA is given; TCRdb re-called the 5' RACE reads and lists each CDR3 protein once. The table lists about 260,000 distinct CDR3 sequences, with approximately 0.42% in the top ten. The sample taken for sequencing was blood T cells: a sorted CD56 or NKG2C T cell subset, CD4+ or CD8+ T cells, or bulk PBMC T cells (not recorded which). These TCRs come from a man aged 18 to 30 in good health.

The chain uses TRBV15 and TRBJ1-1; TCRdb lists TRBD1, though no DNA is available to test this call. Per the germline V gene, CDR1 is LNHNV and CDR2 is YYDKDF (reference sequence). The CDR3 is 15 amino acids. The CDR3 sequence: CATSREGTGTTEAFF. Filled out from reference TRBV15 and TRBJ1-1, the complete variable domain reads DAMVIQNPRYQVTQFGKPVTLSCSQTLNHNVMYWYQQKSSQAPKLLFHYYDKDFNNEADTPDNFQSRRPNTSFCFLDIRSPGLGDTAMYLCATSREGTGTTEAFFGQGTRLTVV.

The CDR3 sequence is CASSDRTRPGETQYF. The chain couples TRBV12-3 or TRBV12-4 to TRBJ2-5; TCRdb selects TRBD2, and the lack of DNA leaves this call unchecked. The CDR3 spans 15 residues.

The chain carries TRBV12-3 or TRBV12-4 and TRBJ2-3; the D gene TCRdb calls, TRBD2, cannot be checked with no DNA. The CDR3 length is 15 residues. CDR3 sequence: CASMDSVPSTDTQYF.

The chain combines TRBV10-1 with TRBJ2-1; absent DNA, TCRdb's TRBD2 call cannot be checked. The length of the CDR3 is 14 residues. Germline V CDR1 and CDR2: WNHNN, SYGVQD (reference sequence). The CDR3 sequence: CASSGGLADNEQFF.

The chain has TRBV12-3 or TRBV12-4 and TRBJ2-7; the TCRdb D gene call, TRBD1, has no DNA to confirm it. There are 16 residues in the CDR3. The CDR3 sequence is CASSAVSGTPSYEQYF.

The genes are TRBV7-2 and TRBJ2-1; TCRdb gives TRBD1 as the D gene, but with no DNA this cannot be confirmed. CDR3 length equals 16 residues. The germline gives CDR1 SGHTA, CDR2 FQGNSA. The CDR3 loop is CASSPRETGRYNEQFF.

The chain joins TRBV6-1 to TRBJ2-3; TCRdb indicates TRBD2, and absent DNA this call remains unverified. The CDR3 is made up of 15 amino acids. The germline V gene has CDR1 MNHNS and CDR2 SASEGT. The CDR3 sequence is CASRDLGGSADTQYF.

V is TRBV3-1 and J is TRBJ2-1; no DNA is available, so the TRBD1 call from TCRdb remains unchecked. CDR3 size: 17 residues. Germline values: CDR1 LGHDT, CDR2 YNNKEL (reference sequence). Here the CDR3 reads CASSPPGAGASYNEQFF.